The next 7 T cell receptor beta chains were all read from a single sample in a study of T cell changes during pregnancy in multiple sclerosis. Produced via immunoSEQ multiplex PCR; TCRdb's table is partial and in-frame only. This table has about 77,000 clones, 90% to 95% appearing once. Sequenced here: peripheral blood, sampled after pregnancy. These receptors were collected from a female donor in good health, enrolled as a control in a pregnancy study.

The chain uses TRBV25-1 and TRBJ2-7, with D perhaps matching TRBD1 (5 bases). The germline gives CDR1 MGHDK, CDR2 SYGVNS. V was clipped by 4 bases and J by 0 bases, with 10 bases between them. The CDR3 sequence is 14 residues long. Here the CDR3 DNA reads TGTGCCAGCAGTGCTAGGACACCCTCCTACGAGCAGTACTTC. Encoded protein: CASSARTPSYEQYF.

This clone was recorded once. The V and J genes are TRBV19 and TRBJ1-1, with no clear D. The length of the CDR3 is 11 residues. The V gene's germline CDR1 is LNHDA and CDR2 SQIVND (reference sequence). The V gene lost 7 bases and the J gene lost 1 base, with 4 bases spanning the gap. Written as DNA, the CDR3 is TGTGCCAGTACCGGGAACACTGAAGCTTTCTTT. Amino acids: CASTGNTEAFF.

The CDR3 coding sequence is TGTGCCAGCAGGGGGACAGGGGGCTATGGGGTCTCGTCTCTCTACGAGCAGTACTTC. Its translation is CASRGTGGYGVSSLYEQYF. J is TRBJ2-7 and V is TRBV28, with 12 nucleotides matching TRBD1. The V gene end was trimmed by 6 bases and the J gene end by 3 bases; junction bases not matched to a gene: 18. The V gene's germline CDR1 is MDHEN and CDR2 SYDVKM. CDR3 length: 19 amino acids.

The CDR3 loop reads CASSPQRGYGYTF. The CDR3 DNA is TGCGCCAGCAGCCCACAAAGAGGCTATGGCTACACCTTC. This chain uses TRBV4-1 with TRBJ1-2; no firm D call. The V gene lost 4 bases and the J gene lost 4 bases, with 10 bases spanning the gap. The CDR3 spans 13 residues. CDR1 is MGHRA and CDR2 is YSYEKL in the germline V gene.

This clone was found once. This sequence joins TRBV4-1 and TRBJ1-5; 8 bases are a match to TRBD1. This CDR3 is built from 17 residues. The ends lost 0 bases at V and 6 bases at J; junction bases unmatched: 10. Germline V lookup: CDR1 MGHRA, CDR2 YSYEKL. The CDR3, as DNA: TGCGCCAGCAGCCAAGATCGTGCAGGGGGCTGGGGTCAGCCCCAGCATTTT. It encodes CASSQDRAGGWGQPQHF.

The chain recombines TRBV19 with TRBJ1-2; 8 bases fit TRBD1. Germline lookup yields CDR1 LNHDA and CDR2 SQIVND (reference sequence). J was trimmed by 8 bases and V by 3 bases; bases with no gene match: 14. The CDR3 totals 16 residues. In nucleotides, the CDR3 is TGTGCCAGTAGTATTCAGGGGGCGCATGGATGGAGAGGCTACACCTTC. Amino acid sequence: CASSIQGAHGWRGYTF.

This chain links TRBV6-6 with TRBJ1-2; weak D call: TRBD1 (6 bases). The ends were cut back, 6 bases at V and 1 base at J, with 9 bases in the middle. CDR3 length: 13 residues. CDR1 is MNHNY and CDR2 is SVGAGI in the germline V gene (reference sequence). The CDR3 bases are TGTGCCAGCAGGGACAGCGATAACTATGGCTACACCTTC. This translates into CASRDSDNYGYTF.